The clone carrying this TCR beta chain was picked up a small number of times. The data originate from a study of T cells in Graves' hyperthyroidism and ophthalmopathy. This CDR3 has 13 residues. CDR1 is KGHSH and CDR2 is LQKENI in the germline V gene. V was clipped by 3 bases and J by 7 bases, with 12 bases between them. RNA transcripts yielded amplified TCR beta CDR3 regions. HTBI primers were employed in a first-round RT-PCR of the TCR CDR3. TCRdb reprocessed the multiplex PCR reads with MiXCR, giving one entry per CDR3 protein. Here the sample spans about 380,000 distinct CDR3 sequences, around 14% being singletons.

The receptor was isolated from a woman aged 55-69 years with Graves' hyperthyroidism. This rearrangement joins TRBV18 to TRBJ2-5; D may be TRBD2 (5 bases). The sequenced sample consisted of blood. The CDR3 sequence is CASSPGASGTQYF. CDR3 in DNA: TGTGCCAGCTCACCGGGAGCTTCCGGGACCCAGTACTTC. Drawing the rest from reference TRBV18 and TRBJ2-5, the complete variable domain is NAGVMQNPRHLVRRRGQEARLRCSPMKGHSHVYWYRQLPEEGLKFMVYLQKENIIDESGMPKERFSAEFPKEGPSILRIQQVVRGDSAAYFCASSPGASGTQYFGPGTRLLVL.